The next 25 T cell receptor beta chains were all read from a single sample in a study of shared clonotypes between healthy human individuals (dated by TCRdb to 2018 to 2021). Libraries came from the immunoSEQ multiplex PCR assay. TCRdb stores this immuneACCESS table with in-frame sequences only. Part of the clones is absent; in the studies checked, under half of the shortfall reflects unresolved V genes, and no reason is known for the rest. The sample table lists some 2.4 million clones, approximately 93% of them with a count of one. Clones ranked in the top ten supply roughly 0.39% of the sample. The sequencing sample was made of naive CD4+ T cells from PBMCs. The sample's cell subset or site label, decoded: CD45RA+ positively selected. Receptors originate from a man aged 18 to 29 in good health. Some clones in this sample may be carry-over from other donors' samples.

The J gene is TRBJ1-5, the V gene TRBV30; tentatively, D is TRBD1 (5 bases). Looked up from germline, CDR1 is GTSNPN and CDR2 is SVGIG (reference sequence). This CDR3 is 14 amino acids long. With 0 bases removed from V and 2 bases from J, the gap between germline ends came to 8 bases. The CDR3 DNA is TGTGCCTGGAGTGTACGGGACCGCAATCAGCCCCAGCATTTT. Translated: CAWSVRDRNQPQHF.

Only one count was recorded for this clone. The chain combines TRBV7-9 with TRBJ2-1; the D gene could be TRBD1 or TRBD2 (6 bases each). V gave up 4 bases and J gave up 0 bases, with 16 bases separating them. The CDR3 consists of 17 residues. Germline-derived CDR1 and CDR2 are SEHNR and FQNEAQ (reference sequence). In DNA, the CDR3 is TGTGCCAGCAGCTCAGGGGTTAGCGGAAGCTCCTACAATGAGCAGTTCTTC. This gives the protein CASSSGVSGSSYNEQFF.

With respect to this clone: Other DNA sequences within the sample encode an identical CDR3. The chain links TRBV7-3 to TRBJ2-7, with 7 bases aligning to TRBD1. The germline CDR1 and CDR2 sequences are SGHTA and FQGTGA. The CDR3 extends over 14 amino acids. The ends lost 5 bases at V and 0 bases at J; junction bases unmatched: 4. CDR3 amino acids: CASSLDRASYEQYF. The CDR3 DNA reads as TGTGCCAGCAGCCTCGACAGGGCCTCCTACGAGCAGTACTTC.

The chain links TRBV6-6 to TRBJ1-1; D unresolved. The CDR3 sequence is 14 residues long. Germline CDR1 is MNHNY and CDR2 is SVGAGI (reference sequence). Between the trimmed V and J ends, which lost 6 bases and 1 base, there was a span of 12 bases. The CDR3 region is CASRRITANTEAFF. Written as DNA, the CDR3 is TGTGCCAGCAGACGCATTACAGCGAACACTGAAGCTTTCTTT.

The chain carries TRBV4-1 and TRBJ1-2; TRBD1 matches 7 bases. Germline lookup yields CDR1 MGHRA and CDR2 YSYEKL. The CDR3 is 13 residues long. V lost 7 bases to trimming and J lost 2 bases; unmatched junction nucleotides: 4. The CDR3 is CASMGQPNYGYTF. CDR3 sequence (DNA): TGCGCCAGCATGGGACAGCCAAACTATGGCTACACCTTC.

A note on this clone: Other DNA sequences within the sample encode an identical CDR3. This rearrangement joins TRBV18 to TRBJ2-3, with 9 bases fitting TRBD1. The trim removed 3 bases at V and 1 base at J, leaving 2 bases unmatched. CDR3 length: 15 amino acids. Germline V CDR1 and CDR2: KGHSH, LQKENI. CDR3 nucleotide sequence: TGTGCCAGCTCACCGGGGGACAGGGGCACAGATACGCAGTATTTT. It specifies CASSPGDRGTDTQYF.

This sequence joins TRBV6-6 and TRBJ1-1; 7 bases fit TRBD1. After removal of 0 bases from V and 4 bases from J, the junction contained 5 bases not matched to a gene. Germline CDR1 MNHNY, CDR2 SVGAGI (reference sequence). There are 15 residues in the CDR3. The DNA for the CDR3 is TGTGCCAGCAGTTACTCCAAGGGGGCGCGCACTGAAGCTTTCTTT. This sequence encodes CASSYSKGARTEAFF.

The table lists this clone with a count of one. J is TRBJ1-2 and V is TRBV15; D is ambiguous. The CDR3 length is 13 residues. Trimming cost V 0 bases and J 5 bases, with 7 bases left between them. CDR1 LNHNV and CDR2 YYDKDF come from the germline V gene (reference sequence). The CDR3 spells CATSRDGVYGYTF. CDR3 in DNA: TGTGCCACCAGCAGAGACGGGGTTTATGGCTACACCTTC.

The chain recombines TRBV19 with TRBJ2-1; D unresolved. The CDR3 spans 15 residues. Germline V gene sequence: CDR1 LNHDA, CDR2 SQIVND (reference sequence). The V end was cut by 2 bases, the J end by 7 bases, with 15 bases between. The CDR3 DNA reads TGTGCCAGTAGTATAACCCTGAGGCTGGTGAATGAGCAGTTCTTC. Translating it yields CASSITLRLVNEQFF.

This chain links TRBV4-2 with TRBJ2-7; 7 bases fit TRBD1. The CDR3 has 17 residues. Germline CDR1 and CDR2: LGHNA and YNFKEQ. With V trimmed by 0 bases and J by 1 base, 9 bases remained unmatched. CDR3 in DNA: TGTGCCAGCAGCCAAGAGACCCACAGGGGATTTTCCTACGAGCAGTACTTC. This translates into CASSQETHRGFSYEQYF.

The chain is built from TRBV14 and TRBJ2-7, with TRBD1 matching 7 bases. Trimming cost V 0 bases and J 3 bases; bases outside gene matches: 8. The CDR3 length is 16 residues. Germline V gene lookup returns CDR1 SGHDN and CDR2 FVKESK. This chain's CDR3 is CASSQDRARDSYEQYF. In DNA, the CDR3 is TGTGCCAGCAGCCAAGATAGAGCCCGGGACAGCTACGAGCAGTACTTC.

The genes are TRBV7-9 and TRBJ2-7; TRBD1 matches 11 bases. This CDR3 contains 14 residues. CDR1 is SEHNR and CDR2 is FQNEAQ in the germline V gene (reference sequence). Losses at the gene ends were 4 bases for V and 5 bases for J; bases not matched to a gene: 4. The CDR3 loop is CASSSGTGGNEQYF. The DNA of the CDR3 is TGTGCCAGCAGCTCCGGGACAGGGGGAAACGAGCAGTACTTC.

This chain uses TRBV7-3 with TRBJ2-5; D is unresolved. This CDR3 is 14 amino acids long. Looked up from germline, CDR1 is SGHTA and CDR2 is FQGTGA. Between the trimmed V and J ends, which lost 5 bases and 3 bases, there was a span of 13 bases. The CDR3 nucleotides are TGTGCCAGCAGCCCAGGACGGCCCGAAGAGACCCAGTACTTC. As protein: CASSPGRPEETQYF.

To note about this clone: The sample holds other DNA sequences that translate to the same CDR3. The gene calls are TRBV5-1 and TRBJ1-4, with 12 bases that match TRBD1. V lost 0 bases to trimming and J lost 8 bases; unmatched junction nucleotides: 2. There are 15 residues in the CDR3. Germline CDR1 and CDR2: SGHRS and YFSETQ. CDR3 bases: TGCGCCAGCAGCTTGGCCGGGACAGGGGGCGAAAAACTGTTTTTT. The encoded protein is CASSLAGTGGEKLFF.

In nucleotides, the CDR3 is TGCAGCGTTCGCGGGCTAACCCGATCCTACGAGCAGTACTTC. Protein product: CSVRGLTRSYEQYF. V is TRBV29-1 and J is TRBJ2-7, with a tentative D call TRBD2 (5 bases). This CDR3 is 14 amino acids long. Trimming cost V 5 bases and J 1 base, with 15 bases left between them. Germline V gives CDR1 SQVTM, CDR2 ANQGSEA.

This chain joins TRBV5-6 and TRBJ2-7, with 7 bases that match TRBD1. Trimming at V came to 4 bases and at J to 1 base, leaving 5 bases not matched to a gene. The CDR3 is 14 amino acids. Looked up from germline, CDR1 is SGHDT and CDR2 is YYEEEE. The CDR3 sequence: CASSSRQGSYEQYF. CDR3 sequence (DNA): TGTGCCAGCAGCAGCCGACAGGGTTCCTACGAGCAGTACTTC.

The chain combines TRBV5-1 with TRBJ1-2; TRBD1 agrees at 9 bases. V dropped 3 bases and J dropped 4; count of bases not matched to a gene: 10. Germline loops: CDR1 SGHRS, CDR2 YFSETQ. The length of the CDR3 is 16 residues. The DNA of the CDR3 is TGCGCCAGCAGCTACGGACAGGGGAATCTGGGCTATGGCTACACCTTC. It is translated as CASSYGQGNLGYGYTF.

This clone was picked up a small number of times. The same CDR3 arises from other DNA sequences in this sample as well. This sequence joins TRBV20-1 and TRBJ1-1, with no clear D. This CDR3 spans 11 amino acids. Germline V gives CDR1 DFQATT, CDR2 SNEGSKA (reference sequence). The CDR3 region has the DNA TGCAGCGCGGGTGGGAACACTGAAGCTTTCTTT. Its translation: CSAGGNTEAFF.

The rearrangement uses TRBV7-9 and TRBJ1-1; no firm D call. V gave up 4 bases and J gave up 5 bases, with 20 bases separating them. Germline values: CDR1 SEHNR, CDR2 FQNEAQ (reference sequence). There are 16 residues in the CDR3. The CDR3 loop is CASSSGSGPLGTEAFF. CDR3 coding DNA: TGTGCCAGCAGCTCCGGATCTGGTCCTCTGGGGACTGAAGCTTTCTTT.

The V gene is TRBV5-1, the J gene TRBJ2-5, with a tentative D call TRBD2 (6 bases). The CDR3 length is 15 residues. Trimming stripped 0 bases from V and 3 bases from J, with 12 bases between. Germline values: CDR1 SGHRS, CDR2 YFSETQ. The CDR3 region is CASSLVASEEETQYF. The CDR3 nucleotides are TGCGCCAGCAGCTTGGTGGCTAGCGAAGAAGAGACCCAGTACTTC.

A remark on this clone: The same CDR3 can be traced to other DNA sequences in this sample. V usage is TRBV19 and J usage is TRBJ1-2, with TRBD1 as a possible D gene (5 bases). Trimming pared 4 bases from V and 2 bases from J, leaving 8 bases between. This CDR3 has 13 amino acids. Germline CDR1 and CDR2: LNHDA and SQIVND (reference sequence). CDR3: CASSRQGNYGYTF. The DNA for the CDR3 is TGTGCCAGTAGTAGGCAGGGAAACTATGGCTACACCTTC.

The genes are TRBV6-5 and TRBJ1-2, with D maybe TRBD1 (5 bases). Trimming shortened V by 7 bases and J by 4 bases, and 16 bases separated the two germline ends. CDR3 length: 14 residues. In germline, CDR1 is MNHEY, CDR2 SVGAGI. The CDR3 coding sequence is TGTGCCAGCAAAAGAGACAGAGCCCTCTATGGCTACACCTTC. Amino acids: CASKRDRALYGYTF.

The J gene is TRBJ2-7, the V gene TRBV5-6, with 13 bases aligning to TRBD2. V lost 3 bases to trimming and J lost 5 bases; unmatched junction nucleotides: 5. Germline CDR1 reads SGHDT; CDR2 reads YYEEEE. This CDR3 is built from 15 residues. The CDR3 loop is CASSSLGLAGDEQYF. For the CDR3, the DNA is TGTGCCAGCAGCTCTTTAGGACTAGCGGGGGACGAGCAGTACTTC.

The chain has TRBV2 and TRBJ1-2; D is unresolved. The CDR3 contains 14 residues. Trimming left V 7 bases short and J 0 bases short, with 12 bases between. Germline V gene data show CDR1 as SNHLY and CDR2 as FYNNEI. CDR3 residues: CASTPDAANYGYTF. The CDR3 nucleotides are TGTGCCAGCACTCCAGACGCAGCTAACTATGGCTACACCTTC.

The chain is built from TRBV19 and TRBJ2-1; no definite D call. The V end was cut by 4 bases, the J end by 6 bases, with 22 bases between. CDR1 and CDR2 (germline): LNHDA, SQIVND (reference sequence). The length of the CDR3 is 17 residues. The CDR3 protein is CASSTRAARGIGNEQFF. CDR3 DNA: TGTGCCAGTAGTACTCGGGCCGCACGAGGAATAGGCAATGAGCAGTTCTTC.